The sequence of this TCR beta chain was determined in a study of regulatory T cells in long-lasting Graves disease. Researchers made TCR beta libraries by using iRepertoire HTBI primers and running Arm-PCR on CDR3 regions. TCRdb re-called the multiplex PCR reads with MiXCR, one entry per CDR3 protein. The data contain around 480,000 distinct CDR3 sequences, 15% to 20% of them seen just once; the ten biggest clones take up 12%. Time point here: newly diagnosed GD, antithyroid drugs for less than 3 months. The TCR library was made from RNA that had been extracted from PBMCs in TRIzol. V lost 1 base, J lost 2 bases, and 9 bases lay in between. Per the germline V gene, CDR1 is LGHDT and CDR2 is YNNKEL (reference sequence). The CDR3 has 15 amino acids. This clonotype was picked up many times. The same sample was also studied in work on T cells in Graves' hyperthyroidism and ophthalmopathy. In that study: It was considered stable Graves' hyperthyroidism when ophthalmopathy did not progress within 18 months.

The V and J genes are TRBV3-1 and TRBJ2-1; TRBD1 is a possible D gene (5 bases). Sequenced material: peripheral blood mononuclear cells (PBMCs), taken at new diagnosis, from a patient treated with antithyroid drugs. The clonotype comes from a man aged 40-49 years with Graves disease. The CDR3 spells CASSQGGATYNEQFF. CDR3 nucleotide sequence: TGTGCCAGCAGCCAAGGTGGGGCAACCTACAATGAGCAGTTCTTC.